The 17 T cell receptor beta chains presented below share a single source sample, sequenced in a study of T cells after posttransplantation cyclophosphamide. Using immunoSEQ multiplex PCR, the repertoire was profiled, and TCRdb retains in-frame clones only, with some absent. The sample includes 25,000 to 30,000 clones, none of them occurring once. Sequencing was performed on PBMCs. These receptors originate from an older woman in good health, CMV-negative, and a related stem cell transplant donor.

In its sample, this clone was seen many times. J is TRBJ2-2 and V is TRBV6-2 or TRBV6-3; 9 nucleotides match TRBD1. The germline CDR1 and CDR2 sequences are MNHEY and SVGEGT. The CDR3 contains 14 residues. Trimming took 5 bases from V and 4 from J; bases not matched to a gene: 2. The CDR3 region has the DNA TGTGCCAGCAGTGACAGGGGGAGCACCGGGGAGCTGTTTTTT. Its protein is CASSDRGSTGELFF.

This clone showed up just a few times. In nucleotides, the CDR3 is TGTGCCAGCAGCCCTGGCGAGGACAGGAAAAATCAGCCCCAGCATTTT. As protein: CASSPGEDRKNQPQHF. V and J are TRBV7-8 and TRBJ1-5; 7 positions match TRBD1. The junction had 11 bases not matched to a gene; V was cut back by 5 bases and J by 4 bases. The V gene's germline CDR1 is SGHVS and CDR2 FQNEAQ. This CDR3 spans 16 amino acids. The full variable domain, rest sourced from reference TRBV7-8 and TRBJ1-5, is GAGVSQSPRYKVAKRGQDVALRCDPISGHVSLFWYQQALGQGPEFLTYFQNEAQLDKSGLPSDRFFAERPEGSVSTLKIQRTQQEDSAVYLCASSPGEDRKNQPQHFGDGTRLSIL.

In this sample, this clone turned up many times. The junction departs from germline at one end; a sequencing error may be responsible. V and J are TRBV19 and TRBJ1-1; 7 nucleotides align to TRBD1. The CDR3 is 14 residues long. CDR1 is LNHDA and CDR2 is SQIVND in the germline V gene (reference sequence). CDR3 DNA sequence: TGTGCCAGTAGCGCGACAGGGTCTCGCACTCAAGCTTTCTTT. Protein sequence: CASSATGSRTQAFF.

This clone was found many times. This sequence joins TRBV10-3 and TRBJ2-7; D is possibly TRBD1 (6 bases). Trimming took 2 bases from V and 4 from J, leaving 6 bases between them. This CDR3 has 12 amino acids. Germline V gene lookup returns CDR1 ENHRY and CDR2 SYGVKD. Written as DNA, the CDR3 is TGTGCCATCAGTGAGACAGGGTACGAGCAGTACTTC. Its protein product is CAISETGYEQYF.

This clone was recorded at least ten times. This sequence joins TRBV2 and TRBJ2-1, with TRBD2 matching 7 bases. CDR1 SNHLY and CDR2 FYNNEI come from the germline V gene. V lost 1 base to trimming and J lost 4 bases; unmatched junction nucleotides: 13. This CDR3 spans 18 amino acids. The CDR3 DNA is TGTGCCAGCAGTGAAGATGTTGGAGTGGCGGGGGTATACAATGAGCAGTTCTTC. It encodes CASSEDVGVAGVYNEQFF. The full variable domain, in which reference TRBV2 and TRBJ2-1 provide the parts outside the CDR3, is EPEVTQTPSHQVTQMGQEVILRCVPISNHLYFYWYRQILGQKVEFLVSFYNNEISEKSEIFDDQFSVERPDGSNFTLKIRSTKLEDSAMYFCASSEDVGVAGVYNEQFFGPGTRLTVL.

This clone was found many times. This chain's CDR3 is CASSSRQGGSYGYTF. As DNA, the CDR3 is TGTGCCAGCAGCTCCCGACAGGGGGGTAGCTATGGCTACACCTTC. V usage is TRBV7-9 and J usage is TRBJ1-2; 9 bases fit TRBD1. This CDR3 spans 15 amino acids. The V gene end was trimmed by 4 bases and the J gene end by 4 bases; junction bases not matched to a gene: 7. Germline V gives CDR1 SEHNR, CDR2 FQNEAQ (reference sequence).

This clone was seen at least ten times. CDR3 amino acids: CASSLVAGGGTDTQYF. The CDR3 region has the DNA TGTGCCAGCAGTTTAGTCGCGGGGGGGGGCACAGATACGCAGTATTTT. The chain has TRBV28 and TRBJ2-3; 9 nucleotides line up with TRBD2. The CDR3 runs to 16 residues. The germline V gene has CDR1 MDHEN and CDR2 SYDVKM. V shed 2 bases, J shed 1 base, and the junction held 4 bases outside the gene matches.

This clone was detected ten times or more. This chain links TRBV7-9 with TRBJ1-2; D ambiguous. Between the trimmed V and J ends, which lost 6 bases and 7 bases, there was a span of 12 bases. The CDR3 runs 12 residues. Germline values: CDR1 SEHNR, CDR2 FQNEAQ (reference sequence). The CDR3 DNA follows: TGTGCCAGCAGTTCGGGTGTGACTGGCTACACCTTC. It yields the protein CASSSGVTGYTF.

This clone has more than one count but fewer than ten. The rearrangement joins TRBV6-2 or TRBV6-3 to TRBJ2-3, with 9 nucleotides matching TRBD1. V lost 3 bases, J lost 3 bases, and 4 bases stayed unmatched. This CDR3 has 15 amino acids. Germline CDR1 and CDR2: MNHEY and SVGEGT. The CDR3 DNA is TGTGCCAGCAGTTATCCACAGGGGGCGACAGATACGCAGTATTTT. Protein: CASSYPQGATDTQYF.

This clone was seen at least ten times. The chain has TRBV7-7 and TRBJ1-1; 7 bases fit TRBD1. The V gene's germline CDR1 is SSHAT and CDR2 FNYEAQ (reference sequence). Trimming at V came to 4 bases and at J to 11 bases, leaving 16 bases not matched to a gene. The CDR3 totals 15 residues. Here the CDR3 DNA reads TGTGCCAGCAGCTCATTCCGGGACAGACTTAGGGGGGCTTTCTTT. Its translation: CASSSFRDRLRGAFF.

Many counts were recorded for this clone. The V gene is TRBV7-9, the J gene TRBJ1-1; D is undetermined. The germline V gene encodes CDR1 SEHNR and CDR2 FQNEAQ (reference sequence). This CDR3 region has 13 residues. The V end lost 6 bases, the J end lost 1 base, and 9 bases lay between the germline ends. The CDR3 DNA follows: TGTGCCAGCAGATTCACCGGGAACACTGAAGCTTTCTTT. Protein sequence: CASRFTGNTEAFF.

This clone was observed many times. A read error may account for a junction end that differs from germline. The gene calls are TRBV19 and TRBJ1-2; maybe TRBD1 (6 bases). The germline V gene encodes CDR1 LNHDA and CDR2 SQIVND (reference sequence). This CDR3 is 15 amino acids long. CDR3 nucleotide sequence: TGTACCAGTAGTCTGCACAGGGAAGGTGACTATGGCTACACCTTC. Translating it yields CTSSLHREGDYGYTF. The full variable domain, rest sourced from reference TRBV19 and TRBJ1-2, is DGGITQSPKYLFRKEGQNVTLSCEQNLNHDAMYWYRQDPGQGLRLIYYSQIVNDFQKGDIAEGYSVSREKKESFPLTVTSAQKNPTAFYLCTSSLHREGDYGYTFGSGTRLTVV.

The sample holds many counts of this clone. This sequence joins TRBV7-2 and TRBJ2-3; D call uncertain. Germline assignment: CDR1 SGHTA and CDR2 FQGNSA. The V end was cut by 6 bases, the J end by 3 bases, with 10 bases between. The CDR3 runs 13 residues. CDR3 coding DNA: TGTGCCAGCAGGGAGACTGATACAGATACGCAGTATTTT. As protein: CASRETDTDTQYF.

This clone was recorded at least ten times. This chain connects TRBV12-3 or TRBV12-4 to TRBJ1-5; 8 nucleotides line up with TRBD1. Unmatched junction bases numbered 7, after V lost 5 bases and J lost 1 base. The CDR3 covers 16 residues. The CDR3 DNA reads TGTGCCAGCAGTCCGACAGGGGCGCTGAGCAATCAGCCCCAGCATTTT. It codes for CASSPTGALSNQPQHF.

The sample holds many counts of this clone. The chain has TRBV28 and TRBJ2-1; D gene ambiguous. Germline assignment: CDR1 MDHEN and CDR2 SYDVKM. Trimming removed 5 bases at V and 10 bases at J, with 12 bases between. There are 12 residues in the CDR3. The CDR3 spells CASSPPRQEQFF. The CDR3 coding sequence is TGTGCCAGCAGTCCCCCGCGCCAAGAGCAGTTCTTC.

This clone showed up many times. The chain employs TRBV10-2 and TRBJ2-5, with 11 bases lining up with TRBD2. There are 13 residues in the CDR3. CDR1 WSHSY and CDR2 SAAADI come from the germline V gene. Germline trimming cut 6 bases from V and 9 bases from J; bases unmatched to any gene: 6. Here the CDR3 reads CASREGSGGAQYF. For the CDR3, the DNA is TGCGCCAGCAGGGAGGGTAGCGGGGGGGCCCAGTACTTC.

This clone was recorded at least ten times. V is TRBV6-5 and J is TRBJ1-2, with 7 bases fitting TRBD1. The CDR3 contains 12 residues. The germline CDR1 and CDR2 sequences are MNHEY and SVGAGI. V was pared by 6 bases and J by 9 bases, with 7 bases of the junction left unmatched. As DNA, the CDR3 is TGTGCCAGCAGAGGGACAGCATGGAGCTACACCTTC. It codes for CASRGTAWSYTF.